This T cell receptor (beta chain) appears in the sequencing data of a study of CD4 T cells in relation to SARS-CoV-2 and coronaviruses. Study details: Negative control cultures got HIV-1 Nef peptides or no peptide.

Concerning this clone itself: No antigen is known for it.

Study-level findings and limits: In roughly 65% of donors, memory CD4+ clonotypes crossrecognized SARS-CoV-2 and at least one common cold coronavirus spike. Compared with monoreactive clones, crossreactive clones showed significantly weaker SARS-CoV-2 expansion.

CD4+ T cells from unexposed donors were obtained before the COVID-19 pandemic (2011-2018). After about 10 days of culture, CD4+ T cells were isolated. Testing used SARS-CoV-2 S/N and four cold-coronavirus spikes on unexposed-donor CD4+ T cells, cells permitting. CDR3 length: 17 residues. The V end was cut by 8 bases, the J end by 2 bases, with 24 bases between. Germline V lookup: CDR1 MGHDK, CDR2 SYGVNS. The data were produced by immunoSEQ multiplex PCR, yet TCRdb's version contains in-frame clones alone and is incomplete. The table has about 22,000 clones, roughly 70% seen once. The rearrangement links TRBV25-1 to TRBJ1-1; no clear D gene. The material sequenced was CD4+ T cells from PBMCs, cultured in vitro. This TCR was sampled from a human donor in good health. The CDR3 reads CASQIRPAQTPNTEAFF. The CDR3 coding sequence is TGTGCCAGCCAAATAAGACCGGCACAGACTCCCAACACTGAAGCTTTCTTT.